The next 26 T cell receptor beta chains were all read from a single sample in a study of beta chain features in type 1 diabetes. The study's findings and limits: People with Type 1 diabetes carried modestly yet significantly shorter TCRB CDR3s in all four CD4+ subsets.

These TCRs are of unknown antigen specificity. Expressed TCRB transcripts were sequenced after all isolated RNA was converted to cDNA. The method was immunoSEQ multiplex PCR; TCRdb's version includes in-frame clones alone and lacks a portion of them. This sample has fewer than 200,000 clones, with approximately 10% found just once. Sequencing used central memory CD4+ T cells from blood. All receptors come from a man under 40 with type 1 diabetes.

This sequence joins TRBV7-2 and TRBJ2-5; possibly TRBD2 for D (6 bases). V dropped 1 base and J dropped 5 bases, with 11 bases sitting between them. This CDR3 is 14 amino acids long. CDR1 is SGHTA, CDR2 FQGNSA, per germline. This CDR3 is CASSLGLGRETQYF. CDR3 nucleotides: TGTGCCAGCAGCTTAGGACTAGGACGCGAGACCCAGTACTTC.

The CDR3 reads CASSLSGRGREQFF. The CDR3 nucleotides are TGTGCCAGCAGCTTAAGCGGGAGGGGGCGAGAGCAGTTCTTC. This chain connects TRBV7-3 to TRBJ2-1; 9 bases agree with TRBD2. The CDR3 covers 14 residues. Germline CDR1 SGHTA, CDR2 FQGTGA. V lost 1 base, J lost 10 bases, and 5 bases stayed unmatched.

V gene TRBV5-1 combines with J gene TRBJ2-1; tentative D call: TRBD1 (5 bases). Germline V CDR1 and CDR2: SGHRS, YFSETQ. There are 11 residues in the CDR3. The V gene lost 8 bases and the J gene lost 11 bases, with 14 bases spanning the gap. The CDR3 here is CARPPDTKQFF. The CDR3 DNA reads as TGCGCCAGGCCTCCGGACACTAAGCAGTTCTTC.

The chain links TRBV7-8 to TRBJ2-3; 8 bases agree with TRBD1. The CDR3 has 16 residues. Per germline, CDR1 SGHVS and CDR2 FQNEAQ. With 1 base clipped from V and 0 bases from J, the junction kept 3 bases outside the gene matches. CDR3 sequence (DNA): TGTGCCAGCAGCTTAGAGAACAGGGGGAGCACAGATACGCAGTATTTT. This encodes CASSLENRGSTDTQYF.

The chain uses TRBV6-4 and TRBJ2-2; 8 nucleotides line up with TRBD1. The V gene's germline CDR1 is MRHNA and CDR2 SNTAGT. The CDR3 is 14 amino acids. J gave up 5 bases and V 5 bases, and 4 bases lay outside the gene matches. The CDR3 DNA is TGTGCCAGCAGTCCCGACAGGGGAACCGGGGAGCTGTTTTTT. This encodes CASSPDRGTGELFF.

The rearrangement joins TRBV30 to TRBJ2-1; 11 nucleotides align to TRBD2. V was clipped by 1 base and J by 4 bases; unmatched bases: 15. Germline V lookup: CDR1 GTSNPN, CDR2 SVGIG (reference sequence). The CDR3 is 19 amino acids. CDR3 bases: TGTGCCTGGAGTGACGTTAGCGGGAGGGCCTTTAGGGGTTACAATGAGCAGTTCTTC. Translating it yields CAWSDVSGRAFRGYNEQFF.

A few counts support this clone. The chain is built from TRBV5-6 and TRBJ2-2; the D gene is possibly TRBD1 (6 bases). CDR1 SGHDT and CDR2 YYEEEE come from the germline V gene. The CDR3 spans 14 residues. The V and J ends lost 4 bases and 2 bases respectively, with 9 bases between them. Here the CDR3 reads CASSRDTNTGELFF. Here the CDR3 DNA reads TGTGCCAGCAGCCGGGACACCAACACCGGGGAGCTGTTTTTT.

This clone was detected a few times. The V call is TRBV28, the J call TRBJ2-3; TRBD1 matches 7 bases. With V trimmed by 3 bases and J by 4 bases, 7 bases remained unmatched. CDR3 length: 15 residues. Germline CDR1 MDHEN, CDR2 SYDVKM. The CDR3 DNA follows: TGTGCCAGCAGTTTCTACCCCGACAGGGCAGATACGCAGTATTTT. This gives the protein CASSFYPDRADTQYF.

The V call is TRBV5-1, the J call TRBJ1-1; D unclear. Germline loops: CDR1 SGHRS, CDR2 YFSETQ. This CDR3 spans 13 amino acids. Trimming shortened V by 3 bases and J by 0 bases, and 6 bases separated the two germline ends. The CDR3 protein is CASSWEMNTEAFF. CDR3 sequence (DNA): TGCGCCAGCAGCTGGGAGATGAACACTGAAGCTTTCTTT.

This clone was observed a few times. The chain uses TRBV28 and TRBJ1-1; tentatively, D is TRBD1 (6 bases). The V end was cut by 11 bases, the J end by 2 bases, with 21 bases between. In germline, CDR1 is MDHEN, CDR2 SYDVKM. This CDR3 is built from 15 residues. The CDR3 DNA reads TGTGCCGTCTCTGAGGCAAGCAGGGGAAACACTGAAGCTTTCTTT. Amino acids: CAVSEASRGNTEAFF.

This chain uses TRBV7-2 with TRBJ1-2; a possible D gene is TRBD1 (5 bases). The CDR3 has 14 amino acids. Trimming stripped 4 bases from V and 6 bases from J, with 15 bases between. Germline CDR1 is SGHTA and CDR2 is FQGNSA. The CDR3 bases are TGTGCCAGCAGCTCTCAGGGTTCGTTAGATGGCTACACCTTC. This sequence encodes CASSSQGSLDGYTF.

This clone was found a few times. CDR3 sequence: CASSGLGNIQYF. The CDR3 DNA sequence: TGTGCCAGCAGTGGACTTGGGAACATTCAGTACTTC. The chain employs TRBV2 and TRBJ2-4; D not certain. Per germline, CDR1 SNHLY and CDR2 FYNNEI. V lost 4 bases and J lost 7, with 8 bases in between. This CDR3 has 12 residues.

The chain is built from TRBV9 and TRBJ2-1, with TRBD2 matching 9 bases. This CDR3 is built from 15 residues. V gave up 3 bases and J gave up 4 bases; unmatched junction bases: 5. Germline lookup yields CDR1 SGDLS and CDR2 YYNGEE. CDR3 DNA: TGTGCCAGCAGCGAGACTAGCGGAGCTTACAATGAGCAGTTCTTC. Translated, it gives CASSETSGAYNEQFF.

DNA of the CDR3: TGTGCCAGCAGCCAAAGCCGGATCGGAGGGCAAGAGACCCAGTACTTC. The encoded protein is CASSQSRIGGQETQYF. The chain combines TRBV11-2 with TRBJ2-5; D may be TRBD2 (6 bases). The CDR3 contains 16 residues. Germline loops: CDR1 SGHAT, CDR2 FQNNGV. V was trimmed by 5 bases and J by 2 bases, leaving 18 bases between them. Filled out from reference TRBV11-2 and TRBJ2-5, the complete variable domain reads EAGVAQSPRYKIIEKRQSVAFWCNPISGHATLYWYQQILGQGPKLLIQFQNNGVVDDSQLPKDRFSAERLKGVDSTLKIQPAKLEDSAVYLCASSQSRIGGQETQYFGPGTRLLVL.

This clone was recorded a few times. The chain couples TRBV2 to TRBJ2-2; unclear D gene. Germline V gene data show CDR1 as SNHLY and CDR2 as FYNNEI. This CDR3 is 12 amino acids long. Trimming took off 5 bases at V and 6 bases at J, with 7 bases between the two ends. CDR3 residues: CASSSQAGELFF. For the CDR3, the DNA is TGTGCCAGCAGTAGCCAGGCCGGGGAGCTGTTTTTT.

The chain combines TRBV28 with TRBJ2-5, with D perhaps TRBD1 (6 bases). The germline V gene encodes CDR1 MDHEN and CDR2 SYDVKM. Trimming stripped 6 bases from V and 0 bases from J, with 14 bases between. This CDR3 region has 15 residues. In nucleotides, the CDR3 is TGTGCCAGCAGCACGGGACAAACGTACCAAGAGACCCAGTACTTC. Translated, it gives CASSTGQTYQETQYF.

This clone was seen more than once but under ten times. The gene calls are TRBV28 and TRBJ2-7; 13 nucleotides align to TRBD2. Germline CDR1 and CDR2: MDHEN and SYDVKM. This CDR3 spans 17 amino acids. After removal of 5 bases from V and 4 bases from J, the junction contained 11 bases not matched to a gene. DNA for the CDR3: TGTGCCAGCAGTAACGTAAGGACTAGCGGGGGCCGGTACGAGCAGTACTTC. It encodes CASSNVRTSGGRYEQYF. The whole variable domain, remainder taken from reference TRBV28 and TRBJ2-7, is DVKVTQSSRYLVKRTGEKVFLECVQDMDHENMFWYRQDPGLGLRLIYFSYDVKMKEKGDIPEGYSVSREKKERFSLILESASTNQTSMYLCASSNVRTSGGRYEQYFGPGTRLTVT.

This clone was counted a few times. The V gene is TRBV28, the J gene TRBJ2-7; perhaps TRBD1 as D (6 bases). The CDR3 loop spans 13 amino acids. The germline V and J ends were trimmed by 4 bases and 3 bases, with 10 bases remaining between them. Germline V gene data show CDR1 as MDHEN and CDR2 as SYDVKM. CDR3 coding DNA: TGTGCCAGCAGTTCCCCGGACAGCTACGAGCAGTACTTC. The encoded protein is CASSSPDSYEQYF.

V and J are TRBV14 and TRBJ2-1, with 10 bases aligning to TRBD1. After removal of 4 bases from V and 9 bases from J, the junction contained 6 bases not matched to a gene. The length of the CDR3 is 14 residues. Germline V CDR1 and CDR2: SGHDN, FVKESK. CDR3 amino acids: CASSPRTGGSEQFF. Written as DNA, the CDR3 is TGTGCCAGCAGCCCCCGGACAGGGGGAAGTGAGCAGTTCTTC.

The rearrangement links TRBV15 to TRBJ2-7; 8 bases agree with TRBD1. The length of the CDR3 is 14 residues. Germline values: CDR1 LNHNV, CDR2 YYDKDF (reference sequence). V lost 5 bases, J lost 4 bases, and 7 bases stayed unmatched. CDR3: CATSLGQGSYEQYF. The CDR3, as DNA: TGTGCCACCAGCCTAGGACAGGGATCATACGAGCAGTACTTC.

This clone was counted between two and nine times. This rearrangement joins TRBV28 to TRBJ2-1, with TRBD2 identical over 16 bases. The CDR3 contains 19 residues. V was pared by 6 bases and J by 8 bases, with 16 bases of the junction left unmatched. CDR1 and CDR2 (germline): MDHEN, SYDVKM. The chain's CDR3 is CASSQSPGLAGGPLDEQFF. CDR3 DNA sequence: TGTGCCAGCAGCCAGAGCCCGGGACTAGCGGGAGGGCCGCTAGATGAGCAGTTCTTC.

Comments on this clone: Other DNA sequences in the same sample also yield this CDR3. The chain joins TRBV30 to TRBJ2-1, with D possibly matching TRBD2 (5 bases). With 0 bases removed from V and 9 bases from J, the gap between germline ends came to 12 bases. Germline V gene data show CDR1 as GTSNPN and CDR2 as SVGIG (reference sequence). There are 13 residues in the CDR3. The CDR3 bases are TGTGCCTGGAGTGTAGGGCTAGCTGGTGAGCAGTTCTTC. Translation: CAWSVGLAGEQFF.

The V call is TRBV28, the J call TRBJ2-7, with 9 bases aligning to TRBD2. V dropped 6 bases and J dropped 7; count of bases not matched to a gene: 16. The CDR3 is made up of 16 amino acids. The germline gives CDR1 MDHEN, CDR2 SYDVKM. The CDR3 spells CASRPWSSSGSKEQYF. Here the CDR3 DNA reads TGTGCCAGCAGGCCCTGGAGTAGTAGCGGGAGTAAAGAGCAGTACTTC.

This clone was detected a few times. J is TRBJ2-3 and V is TRBV5-6; D remains ambiguous. V was pared by 1 base and J by 0 bases, with 9 bases between. Germline values: CDR1 SGHDT, CDR2 YYEEEE. The CDR3 has 15 residues. The CDR3 region is CASSLPFFSTDTQYF. Here the CDR3 DNA reads TGTGCCAGCAGCTTGCCATTTTTCAGCACAGATACGCAGTATTTT.

This clone has a handful of counts. V usage is TRBV25-1 and J usage is TRBJ2-5, with D maybe TRBD2 (5 bases). CDR1 is MGHDK, CDR2 SYGVNS, per germline. CDR3 length: 15 amino acids. V was shortened by 4 bases and J by 3 bases, with 15 bases between the two germline ends. As DNA, the CDR3 is TGTGCCAGCAGTGGAGGGAGAACGGTTGAAGAGACCCAGTACTTC. It specifies CASSGGRTVEETQYF.

The V call is TRBV18, the J call TRBJ2-7, with a weak D call TRBD1 (7 bases). Deletions cut 2 bases from V and 2 bases from J, with 10 bases between. This CDR3 has 14 residues. CDR1 KGHSH and CDR2 LQKENI come from the germline V gene. CDR3 loop: CASSPAGTAYEQYF. Here the CDR3 DNA reads TGTGCCAGCTCACCAGCGGGGACAGCCTACGAGCAGTACTTC. Based on the CDR3 plus reference TRBV18 and TRBJ2-7, the full variable domain is NAGVMQNPRHLVRRRGQEARLRCSPMKGHSHVYWYRQLPEEGLKFMVYLQKENIIDESGMPKERFSAEFPKEGPSILRIQQVVRGDSAAYFCASSPAGTAYEQYFGPGTRLTVT.